This T cell receptor (beta chain) originates from a study of T cell responses to AZD1222 COVID-19 vaccine. Overall study: Pooled samples include second doses given at about 4 or 12 weeks. Findings of the study overall: Spike as a whole was targeted by vaccine-associated CD4 TCRs, dominant at 160-218 and 743-854. None of the repertoires were sampled until the peak T cell response had passed. Increased Spike-specific TCR breadth and depth were observed after two AZD1222 doses.

Data came from immunoSEQ multiplex PCR; TCRdb stores just in-frame clones and leaves some out. Seen here are about 68,000 clones, about nine tenths observed once, and the top ten hold 7.8%. On this clone: The antigen is unknown.

Germline CDR1 KGHSH, CDR2 LQKENI. This CDR3 spans 15 amino acids. Trimming left V 2 bases short and J 1 base short, with 11 bases between. The TCR comes from an adult in good health. Source: peripheral blood, taken on day 0 of AZD1222 vaccination. The chain joins TRBV18 to TRBJ1-1; the D is unclear. The DNA for the CDR3 is TGTGCCAGCTCACCATCTCATAACAGGAACACTGAAGCTTTCTTT. Its translation is CASSPSHNRNTEAFF.